A selection of T cell receptor beta chains follows, all from one sample in a study of blood T cell repertoires in COVID-19. Sequencing used immunoSEQ multiplex PCR; TCRdb keeps in-frame clones, though not all of them. The sample contains roughly 230,000 clones, more than 65% of which appear only once. The sequenced sample was peripheral blood. The receptor set was obtained from a man in his forties or fifties with active or convalescent COVID-19. CDR3s include the opening cysteine and the closing phenylalanine or tryptophan. D genes are given only for firm matches. Clone size appears in some rows only: once, few, many, or a class for an expanded clone.

TRBV5-1	few	TRBD1	TRBJ2-5	CASSLGAGGETQYF	TGCGCCAGCAGCTTGGGAGCAGGGGGAGAGACCCAGTACTTC
TRBV11-2	-	TRBD1	TRBJ1-1	CASCVTGTAMNTEAFF	TGTGCCAGCTGCGTAACCGGGACAGCCATGAACACTGAAGCTTTCTTT
TRBV15	-	-	TRBJ1-1	CATSSYTEAFF	TGTGCCACCAGCAGCTACACTGAAGCTTTCTTT
TRBV10-3	-	-	TRBJ2-3	CAISEGVGPTDTQYF	TGTGCCATCAGTGAGGGTGTTGGCCCCACAGATACGCAGTATTTT
TRBV14	-	TRBD2	TRBJ2-7	CASSRSLAGTYEQYF	TGTGCCAGCAGCCGATCACTAGCGGGGACCTACGAGCAGTACTTC
TRBV18	-	-	TRBJ1-2	CASSPLSGFVYGYTF	TGTGCCAGCTCACCACTTTCAGGGTTCGTCTATGGCTACACCTTC
TRBV3-1/TRBV3-2	-	TRBD2	TRBJ2-3	CASSQDRGLVRYF	TGTGCCAGCAGCCAAGATAGGGGACTAGTTCGGTATTTT
TRBV6-5	-	TRBD1	TRBJ1-1	CASPGGQGGEAFF	TGTGCCAGCCCCGGAGGGCAGGGGGGTGAAGCTTTCTTT
TRBV6-5	-	TRBD1	TRBJ1-1	CASSSLGTVNTEAFF	TGTGCCAGCAGTTCCCTCGGGACAGTGAACACTGAAGCTTTCTTT
TRBV20-1	-	-	TRBJ2-5	CSAMSWETQYF	TGCAGTGCTATGAGTTGGGAGACCCAGTACTTC
TRBV19	-	TRBD2	TRBJ2-1	CASSIRLAGALSSYNEQFF	TGTGCCAGTAGTATCCGCTTAGCGGGGGCCTTAAGCTCCTACAATGAGCAGTTCTTC
TRBV28	-	TRBD1	TRBJ2-5	CASTGDQETQYF	TGTGCCAGTACAGGGGACCAGGAGACCCAGTACTTC
TRBV9	-	-	TRBJ1-6	CASSADPRRYSPLHF	TGTGCCAGCAGCGCAGATCCTCGCAGGTACTCACCCCTCCACTTT
TRBV2	once	-	TRBJ1-2	CASSELTANYGYTF	TGTGCCAGCAGTGAACTTACAGCTAACTATGGCTACACCTTC
TRBV5-1	-	-	TRBJ2-1	CASSFGVARGRDEQFF	TGCGCCAGCAGCTTCGGGGTCGCTCGGGGTCGGGATGAGCAGTTCTTC
TRBV28	-	TRBD1	TRBJ1-3	CASRPQGAENTIYF	TGTGCCAGCAGACCACAGGGGGCAGAAAACACCATATATTTT
TRBV6-1	-	TRBD1	TRBJ2-7	CASSDPGQSYEQYF	TGTGCCAGCAGTGATCCGGGACAGAGTTACGAGCAGTACTTC
TRBV7-2	-	TRBD1	TRBJ1-1	CASSPRTGLNTEAFF	TGTGCCAGCAGCCCGCGGACAGGATTGAACACTGAAGCTTTCTTT
TRBV28	-	-	TRBJ1-5	CASSLAALGGQPQHF	TGTGCCAGCAGTTTAGCCGCCCTGGGGGGTCAGCCCCAGCATTTT
TRBV5-1	-	TRBD1	TRBJ1-4	CASSLAYRGDEKLFF	TGCGCCAGCAGCTTGGCGTACAGGGGGGATGAAAAACTGTTTTTT
TRBV7-9	-	-	TRBJ1-1	CASSRMEAANTEAFF	TGTGCCAGCAGTAGGATGGAGGCAGCGAACACTGAAGCTTTCTTT
TRBV6-5	-	-	TRBJ2-1	CASRQAGDEQFF	TGTGCCAGTAGACAGGCAGGCGATGAGCAGTTCTTC
TRBV27	-	TRBD1	TRBJ1-1	CASSNRRGTVNTEAFF	TGTGCCAGCTCTAACCGCCGGGGGACAGTGAACACTGAAGCTTTCTTT
TRBV7-9	few	-	TRBJ1-1	CASSLGRGNTEAFF	TGTGCCAGCAGCTTAGGACGGGGGAACACTGAAGCTTTCTTT
TRBV9	-	-	TRBJ2-7	CASSVASGTRVQYF	TGTGCCAGCAGCGTAGCTTCCGGGACACGGGTACAGTACTTC
TRBV4-3	-	TRBD1	TRBJ1-2	CASSQDATGTYYGYTF	TGCGCCAGCAGCCAAGATGCGACAGGGACTTACTATGGCTACACCTTC
TRBV29-1	-	-	TRBJ1-1	CSFRQRGLNTEAFF	TGCAGCTTTCGCCAGCGGGGGCTGAACACTGAAGCTTTCTTT
TRBV5-1	-	-	TRBJ1-2	CASSMGHVSYGYTF	TGCGCCAGCTCCATGGGACATGTTAGCTATGGCTACACCTTC
TRBV2	-	TRBD2	TRBJ2-1	CASSLAGGRLNEQFF	TGTGCCAGCAGTCTAGCGGGGGGGCGGCTAAATGAGCAGTTCTTC
TRBV12-3/TRBV12-4	-	-	TRBJ1-5	CASSLRRNQPQHF	TGTGCCAGCAGTTTGCGGAGGAATCAGCCCCAGCATTTT
TRBV19	many	TRBD1	TRBJ2-7	CASSMGDRVAYEQYF	TGTGCCAGTAGTATGGGAGACAGGGTTGCCTACGAGCAGTACTTC
TRBV5-8	-	TRBD2	TRBJ2-5	CASSLLLAGDQETQYF	TGTGCCAGCAGCCTCTTACTAGCGGGGGACCAAGAGACCCAGTACTTC
TRBV6-1	-	-	TRBJ1-6	CASSETQVYYNSPLHF	TGTGCCAGCAGTGAAACCCAGGTCTATTATAATTCACCCCTCCACTTT
TRBV5-1	-	TRBD1	TRBJ1-6	CASSPGTGGRNSPLHF	TGCGCCAGCAGCCCCGGGACAGGGGGCCGGAATTCACCCCTCCACTTT
TRBV18	-	-	TRBJ2-5	CASSPGAAQETQYF	TGTGCCAGCTCACCAGGGGCAGCTCAAGAGACCCAGTACTTC
TRBV30	-	TRBD2	TRBJ2-1	CAWSSGGHVEQFF	TGTGCCTGGAGTTCGGGGGGGCATGTTGAGCAGTTCTTC
TRBV6-1	-	-	TRBJ2-6	CASSVEGTPSGANVLTF	TGTGCCAGCAGTGTTGAGGGTACCCCCTCTGGGGCCAACGTCCTGACTTTC
TRBV6-1	few	-	TRBJ1-6	CASSEARLESPLHF	TGTGCCAGCAGTGAAGCGCGGTTGGAGTCACCCCTCCACTTT
TRBV29-1	-	TRBD2	TRBJ2-1	CSVVTSGYNEQFF	TGCAGCGTTGTGACTAGCGGGTACAATGAGCAGTTCTTC
TRBV25-1	-	-	TRBJ1-4	CASSEWQGGAEKLFF	TGTGCCAGCAGTGAGTGGCAGGGAGGGGCTGAAAAACTGTTTTTT
TRBV12-3/TRBV12-4	-	-	TRBJ2-3	CASSPVSTDTQYF	TGTGCCAGCAGCCCTGTAAGCACAGATACGCAGTATTTT
TRBV9	-	-	TRBJ2-5	CASSARGGLPNQETQYF	TGTGCCAGCAGCGCCCGAGGGGGACTACCAAACCAAGAGACCCAGTACTTC
TRBV7-8	-	TRBD1	TRBJ1-2	CASSLLAGGDYGYTF	TGTGCCAGCAGCTTACTGGCAGGGGGCGACTATGGCTACACCTTC
TRBV3-1/TRBV3-2	-	-	TRBJ1-4	CASSQDRGRLNEKLFF	TGTGCCAGCAGCCAAGATAGAGGCCGTTTAAATGAAAAACTGTTTTTT
TRBV19	-	TRBD1	TRBJ1-5	CASSTRTGGLSNQPQHF	TGTGCCAGTAGTACCCGGACAGGGGGCCTTAGCAATCAGCCCCAGCATTTT
TRBV2	-	-	TRBJ2-1	CASSPVTGSYNEQFF	TGTGCCAGCAGTCCTGTTACGGGGTCATACAATGAGCAGTTCTTC
TRBV11-3	-	TRBD2	TRBJ2-3	CASSPGLASTDTQYF	TGTGCCAGCAGCCCGGGACTAGCTAGCACAGATACGCAGTATTTT
TRBV28	-	-	TRBJ2-7	CASRKIAYEQYF	TGTGCCAGCAGGAAAATAGCCTACGAGCAGTACTTC
TRBV3-1/TRBV3-2	few	TRBD1	TRBJ1-2	CASSDRVIDGYTF	TGTGCCAGCAGTGACAGGGTCATAGATGGCTACACCTTC
TRBV7-3	-	-	TRBJ1-1	CASSLSRSNTEAFF	TGTGCCAGCAGCTTATCTCGCAGTAACACTGAAGCTTTCTTT
TRBV7-9	-	TRBD1	TRBJ1-2	CASSSGQGANYGYTF	TGTGCCAGCAGCTCAGGACAGGGAGCTAACTATGGCTACACCTTC
TRBV6-5	-	-	TRBJ1-5	CASNKGGQPQHF	TGTGCCAGCAACAAAGGAGGTCAGCCCCAGCATTTT